Listed here are 9 T cell receptor beta chains from one sample, sequenced in a study of cytomegalovirus exposure and HLA in healthy donors. Researchers ran the PCR with 60 Vbeta and 13 Jbeta primers. The protocol was immunoSEQ multiplex PCR, while the TCRdb copy is restricted to in-frame clones and leaves out a portion. This sample has more than 85,000 clones, with roughly 84% found just once. The sequencing input was PBMCs. Source of these receptors: a woman younger than 30 in good health and CMV-seronegative.

The chain combines TRBV15 with TRBJ2-5; D is uncertain. The germline V gene encodes CDR1 LNHNV and CDR2 YYDKDF (reference sequence). V was pared by 0 bases and J by 5 bases, with 4 bases between. This CDR3 region has 12 residues. The CDR3 here is CATSRDQETQYF. The CDR3 bases are TGTGCCACCAGCAGAGATCAGGAGACCCAGTACTTC.

This chain links TRBV25-1 with TRBJ2-2, with 8 nucleotides matching TRBD2. J gave up 7 bases and V 4 bases, and 5 bases lay outside the gene matches. Germline assignment: CDR1 MGHDK and CDR2 SYGVNS. This CDR3 is 14 amino acids long. As DNA, the CDR3 is TGTGCCAGCAGTGGACCCGGGACTAGCGGGGAGCTGTTTTTT. Amino acids: CASSGPGTSGELFF.

CDR3: CASRQQGTNTGELFF. The CDR3 region has the DNA TGTGCCAGCAGGCAACAGGGGACAAACACCGGGGAGCTGTTTTTT. This chain joins TRBV6-1 and TRBJ2-2; TRBD1 matches 7 bases. CDR3 length equals 15 residues. CDR1 and CDR2 from the germline V gene are MNHNS and SASEGT. Germline trimming cut 6 bases from V and 2 bases from J; bases unmatched to any gene: 6.

The chain carries TRBV19 and TRBJ2-7; D not certain. The CDR3 sequence is 15 residues long. CDR1 and CDR2 from the germline V gene are LNHDA and SQIVND (reference sequence). The ends were cut back, 8 bases at V and 4 bases at J, with 21 bases in the middle. As DNA, the CDR3 is TGTGCCAGTTTTTTCAAGCAGAAGGCGGCATACGAGCAGTACTTC. Amino acid sequence: CASFFKQKAAYEQYF.

Many counts were recorded for this clone. The V and J genes are TRBV6-4 and TRBJ2-2, with D maybe TRBD2 (5 bases). This CDR3 is 13 amino acids long. Trimming pared 4 bases from V and 3 bases from J, leaving 6 bases between. The germline V gene encodes CDR1 MRHNA and CDR2 SNTAGT. CDR3 DNA: TGTGCCAGCAGTGGTAGCGACACCGGGGAGCTGTTTTTT. Encoded protein: CASSGSDTGELFF.

This clone was observed a few times. CDR3 DNA: TGTGCCAGCTCACGAAGGGGGGGCGCATACAATGAGCAGTTCTTC. Protein sequence: CASSRRGGAYNEQFF. The V gene is TRBV18, the J gene TRBJ2-1, with TRBD2 as a possible D gene (7 bases). Germline CDR1 KGHSH, CDR2 LQKENI. The CDR3 consists of 15 residues. The germline V and J ends were trimmed by 4 bases and 4 bases, with 14 bases remaining between them.

The chain has TRBV7-2 and TRBJ2-1, with 9 nucleotides matching TRBD2. This CDR3 spans 15 amino acids. The germline CDR1 and CDR2 sequences are SGHTA and FQGNSA. V shed 3 bases and J 6 bases; nucleotides not matched to a gene: 6. CDR3 in amino acids: CASSLEGLAVNEQFF. The CDR3 DNA is TGTGCCAGCAGCTTGGAGGGACTAGCTGTCAATGAGCAGTTCTTC.

V is TRBV15 and J is TRBJ2-7; possibly TRBD2 for D (5 bases). The CDR3 is made up of 16 amino acids. The germline V gene encodes CDR1 LNHNV and CDR2 YYDKDF (reference sequence). Trimming left V 3 bases short and J 2 bases short, with 17 bases between. The CDR3 region has the DNA TGTGCCACCAGCAGCCTTGTAGACGGAGGACCCTACGAGCAGTACTTC. As protein: CATSSLVDGGPYEQYF.

The chain uses TRBV11-2 and TRBJ2-2; D call uncertain. There are 13 residues in the CDR3. Germline CDR1 reads SGHAT; CDR2 reads FQNNGV. The ends were cut back, 5 bases at V and 4 bases at J, with 8 bases in the middle. CDR3 region: CASSQSRTGELFF. The CDR3 nucleotides read TGTGCCAGCAGCCAAAGCCGCACCGGGGAGCTGTTTTTT.